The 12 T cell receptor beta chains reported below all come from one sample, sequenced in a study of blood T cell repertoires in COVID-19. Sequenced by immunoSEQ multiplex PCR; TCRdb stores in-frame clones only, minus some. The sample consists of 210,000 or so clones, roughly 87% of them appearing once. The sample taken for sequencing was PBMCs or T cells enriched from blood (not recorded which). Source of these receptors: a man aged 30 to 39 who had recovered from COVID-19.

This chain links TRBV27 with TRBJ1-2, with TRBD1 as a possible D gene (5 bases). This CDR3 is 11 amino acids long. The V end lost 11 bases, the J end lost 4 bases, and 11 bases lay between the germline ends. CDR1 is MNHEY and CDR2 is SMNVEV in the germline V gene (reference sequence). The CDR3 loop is CAAGTVYGYTF. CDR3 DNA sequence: TGTGCCGCGGGGACGGTCTATGGCTACACCTTC.

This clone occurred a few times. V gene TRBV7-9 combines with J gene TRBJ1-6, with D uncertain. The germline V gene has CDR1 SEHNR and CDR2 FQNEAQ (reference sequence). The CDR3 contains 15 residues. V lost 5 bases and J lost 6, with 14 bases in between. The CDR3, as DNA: TGTGCCAGCAGCCCGGGTCGTTGGCTTAATTCACCCCTCCACTTT. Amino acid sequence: CASSPGRWLNSPLHF.

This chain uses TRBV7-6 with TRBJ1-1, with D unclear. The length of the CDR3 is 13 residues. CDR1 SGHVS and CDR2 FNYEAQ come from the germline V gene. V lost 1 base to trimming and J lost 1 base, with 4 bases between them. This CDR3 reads CASSLGANTEAFF. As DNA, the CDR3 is TGTGCCAGCAGCTTAGGAGCGAACACTGAAGCTTTCTTT.

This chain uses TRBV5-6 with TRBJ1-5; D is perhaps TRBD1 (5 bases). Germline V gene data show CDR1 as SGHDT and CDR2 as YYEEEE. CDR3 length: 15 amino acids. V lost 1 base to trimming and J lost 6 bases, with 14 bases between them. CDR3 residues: CASSLRSAGIQPQHF. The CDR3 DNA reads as TGTGCCAGCAGCTTGAGGTCGGCAGGGATTCAGCCCCAGCATTTT.

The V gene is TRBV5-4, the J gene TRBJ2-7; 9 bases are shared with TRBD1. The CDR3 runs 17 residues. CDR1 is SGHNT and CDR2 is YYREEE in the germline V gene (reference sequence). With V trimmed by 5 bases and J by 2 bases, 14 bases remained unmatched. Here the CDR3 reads CASRPSAGQGNTYEQYF. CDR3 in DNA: TGTGCCAGCAGACCTAGTGCGGGACAGGGCAACACCTACGAGCAGTACTTC.

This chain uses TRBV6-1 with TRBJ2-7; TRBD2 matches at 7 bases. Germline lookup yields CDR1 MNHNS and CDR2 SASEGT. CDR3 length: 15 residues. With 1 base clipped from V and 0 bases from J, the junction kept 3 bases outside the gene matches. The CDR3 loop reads CASSEGSSGSYEQYF. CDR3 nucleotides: TGTGCCAGCAGTGAAGGGTCTAGCGGCTCCTACGAGCAGTACTTC.

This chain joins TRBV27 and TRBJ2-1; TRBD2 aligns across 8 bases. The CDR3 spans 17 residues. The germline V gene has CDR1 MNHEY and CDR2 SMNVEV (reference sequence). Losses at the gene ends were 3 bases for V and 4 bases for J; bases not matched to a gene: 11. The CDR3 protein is CASSFSSPGLGYNEQFF. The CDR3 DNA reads TGTGCCAGCAGTTTCTCATCCCCGGGACTAGGGTACAATGAGCAGTTCTTC.

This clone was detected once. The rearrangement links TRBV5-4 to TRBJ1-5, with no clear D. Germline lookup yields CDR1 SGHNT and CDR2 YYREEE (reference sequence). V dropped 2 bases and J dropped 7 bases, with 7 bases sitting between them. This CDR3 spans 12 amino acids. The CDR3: CASSLVGQPQHF. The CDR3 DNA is TGTGCCAGCAGCTTAGTCGGGCAGCCCCAGCATTTT.

CDR3 sequence: CASSPGQATRSYEQYF. CDR3 in DNA: TGTGCCAGCAGCCCTGGACAGGCCACGAGGTCCTACGAGCAGTACTTC. The chain couples TRBV28 to TRBJ2-7; the match to TRBD1 covers 7 bases. With 6 bases clipped from V and 1 base from J, the junction kept 12 bases outside the gene matches. From germline, CDR1 is MDHEN and CDR2 SYDVKM. The CDR3 has 16 residues.

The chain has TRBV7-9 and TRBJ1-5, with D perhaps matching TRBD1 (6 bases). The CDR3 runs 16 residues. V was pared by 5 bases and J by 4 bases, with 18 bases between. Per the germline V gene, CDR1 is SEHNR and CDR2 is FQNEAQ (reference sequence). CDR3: CASSRSDRNLNQPQHF. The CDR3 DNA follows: TGTGCCAGCAGCCGCAGCGACAGGAACCTGAATCAGCCCCAGCATTTT.

CDR3 protein: CASSEAEVTDGMEDHYGYTF. CDR3 DNA sequence: TGTGCCAGCAGTGAAGCAGAAGTAACCGATGGTATGGAGGATCACTATGGCTACACCTTC. This chain joins TRBV6-1 and TRBJ1-2; D is undetermined. Per the germline V gene, CDR1 is MNHNS and CDR2 is SASEGT. The CDR3 extends over 20 amino acids. Trimming cost V 0 bases and J 3 bases, with 26 bases left between them.

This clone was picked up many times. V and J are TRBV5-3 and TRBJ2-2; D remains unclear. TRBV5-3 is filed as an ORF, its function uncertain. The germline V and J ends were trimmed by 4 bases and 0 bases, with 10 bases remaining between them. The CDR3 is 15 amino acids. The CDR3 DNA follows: TGTGCCAGAAGCGACGACAAACCGAACACCGGGGAGCTGTTTTTT. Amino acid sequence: CARSDDKPNTGELFF.